Listed below are T cell receptor beta chains from one sample, sequenced in a study of CD8+ T cells in alopecia areata. TCRdb's copy holds only in-frame clones and misses some; the assay was immunoSEQ multiplex PCR. The table has hundreds of thousands of clones, under 80% seen once. The sequencing used CD4+ T cells sorted from blood, collected at week 0. These receptors were taken from a human donor with alopecia areata. Each CDR3 is given with its conserved first and last residue. D genes are given only for firm matches.

V,J,D,CDR3
TRBV11-2,TRBJ2-7,NA,CASSLPGLPYEQYF
TRBV29-1,TRBJ1-2,TRBD1,CSAWDRGGYGYTF
TRBV7-8,TRBJ1-2,NA,CASSLSERNYGYTF
TRBV2,TRBJ1-1,NA,CASRGLGNAEAFF
TRBV30,TRBJ1-6,TRBD1,CAWSTGEYNSPLHF
TRBV14,TRBJ2-1,TRBD2,CASSLIAGAGNEQFF
TRBV7-2,TRBJ2-7,NA,CASSLLPGRYLYEQYF
TRBV25-1,TRBJ1-1,NA,CASTQTGLNTEAFF
TRBV7-6,TRBJ1-5,NA,CASSLVEGRVNQPQHF
TRBV5-1,TRBJ2-4,NA,CASSLVGEDIQYF
TRBV5-4,TRBJ1-1,NA,CASIGETDTEAFF